Below, one TCR beta chain is given with its context. Its antigen remains undetermined. It has no much larger one-base neighbor in the sample; base qualities were not kept. Blood RNA was extracted from unsorted whole blood using TRIzol reagent, and germline DNA was obtained with the DNeasy Blood & Tissue kit. At the time of sampling, the patients had chronic HBV infection and had not received any treatment. Before surgery, four milliliters of peripheral blood were drawn into K2EDTA tubes. Trimming removed 4 bases from V and 3 bases from J; the gene matches leave 8 bases unexplained. The CDR3 runs 15 residues from the cysteine to the phenylalanine. Only the CDR3 DNA stays, 45 bases, in frame from base 1. CDR1 and CDR2 are read off the germline V gene (reference sequence) as SEHNR and FQNEAQ. These data come from a study of tumor-infiltrating lymphocytes in primary liver carcinoma (dated by TCRdb to about 2017). For the wider study: Surgical resection was performed in China between late 2015 and early 2016 on five or six patients with histopathologically diagnosed primary liver carcinoma. Each sample produced roughly 3.65 to 7.13 million productive TCRbeta reads, and read depth showed no significant difference between tissue types. The five patients, three men and two women aged 30 to 69 years, had hepatocellular carcinoma (four) or combined HCC and intrahepatic cholangiocarcinoma (one). TCRbeta repertoire sequencing, expression microarrays and whole-exome sequencing were combined in the study across five regions of each liver tumor, with adjacent normal tissue and blood also included. Repertoires from technical replicates were highly reproducible, with mean shared-clone rates around 0.89 and correlation coefficients above 0.95. The five patients had tumors of stage T1-T3 N0M0, with maximum diameters ranging from 4.2 to 10 cm. A total of 35 specimens from 5 patients underwent TCRbeta repertoire sequencing, comprising about 25 tumor regions, 5 adjacent noncancerous liver tissues and 5 peripheral blood samples.

Starting from 500 to 650 ng total RNA, TCRbeta-specific cDNA was produced by reverse transcription with a constant-region primer and ProtoScript II reverse transcriptase. The TCRbeta libraries were prepared through three rounds of nested multiplex PCR following a slightly modified ARM-PCR procedure. Multiplex TRBV1-TRBV30 forward primers and a Cbeta reverse primer were used in the first two PCR rounds, each of which was run for around 10 cycles. Sample barcodes and Illumina adapters were added in a final 25-cycle PCR with Deep VentR polymerase. Before sequencing, amplicons between 200 and 500 bp were purified from gel using a QIAquick gel extraction kit. An Illumina HiSeq 2500 was used to sequence the TCRbeta amplicons with 250-bp paired-end reads. The original pipeline was this. Trimmomatic v0.33 was used to quality-trim the reads, and FLASH v1.2.11 was used to merge paired reads so that full CDR3 sequences could be recovered. V, D and J germline segments were assigned to the rearranged TCRbeta sequences using MiGEC v1.2.1b. Clonotype statistics and Shannon-Wiener diversity indices were computed with VDJtools v1.0.0. To reduce sampling bias, subsequent analyses other than the diversity analysis used only the 250 most abundant clonotypes in each sample. TCRdb reprocessing: public reads trimmed at Q25 with fastp, clones called with MiXCR, in-frame beta chains kept. Each CDR3 protein gets just one entry, which takes the most common genes and DNA from the rows behind it. The V and J calls follow TCRdb's processing rather than the paper's. The sample contains about 330,000 distinct CDR3 sequences, around 60% of them found a single time. The top ten clones comprise about 6.1% of the sample.

The paper's findings and limits, for the study overall: The top 250 clones made up a significantly larger repertoire fraction in tumors than in blood (p = 0.039). Repertoire overlap was found to be higher between tumor regions (mean around 35%) than between tumor-adjacent (roughly 17%) or tumor-blood (around 15%) pairs, consistent with antigen-driven expansion. Only the TCR beta chain was sequenced, which likely underestimates true repertoire diversity because unpaired alpha chains were not captured. Because the samples were bulk and unsorted, CD4+ and CD8+ T cell repertoires could not be compared. Only 4 or 5 patients were included in the study, and the authors note that the findings should be validated in a larger study.

Material: peripheral blood. The clonotype originates from a man aged 35-49 years with primary liver carcinoma and hepatitis B virus infection. The chain joins TRBV7-9 to TRBJ2-7, and 8 junctional nucleotides match TRBD1. The sequenced DNA: TGTGCCAGCAGCTCGGCAGGGGGCTCACACTACGAGCAGTACTTC. Its translation is CASSSAGGSHYEQYF.